The clone carrying this T cell receptor (beta chain) came up a few times. This specimen comes from a study of T cell repertoires in aging, cancer and after chemotherapy. Germline CDR1 reads GTSNPN; CDR2 reads SVGIG (reference sequence). V was pared by 5 bases and J by 1 base, with 8 bases between. There are 13 residues in the CDR3. TRB rearrangements spanning V, D and J were amplified using mixed TRB-A/B primers. From the multiplex PCR reads, TCRdb called clonotypes with MiXCR, one entry per CDR3 protein. The repertoire holds about 4,500 distinct CDR3 sequences, with 50% to 75% as singletons. Peripheral blood genomic DNA, not sorted cells or RNA, was the template.

The sequence was collected from a human donor with a solid tumor. The V gene is TRBV30, the J gene TRBJ2-2; D is unresolved. The sample consisted of blood. The CDR3 coding sequence is TGTGCCTGGTCGTGGCAGAACACCGGGGAGCTGTTTTTT. Translated, it gives CAWSWQNTGELFF.